This TCR beta chain originates from a study of shared clonotypes between healthy human individuals (dated by TCRdb to 2020 to 2021). Regarding the study in general: A couple of women and three men aged 18 to 49 years were included in the cohort. For each donor, three plates each were used for CD4 naive and CD4 memory, two plates were used for CD8 naive, and one plate was used for CD8 memory. To estimate repertoire size and how much clonotypes are shared between individuals, the study performed deep sequencing of blood TCR repertoires from a few healthy adults. Different laboratories and diverse techniques were used to prepare libraries and sequence TCR repertoires, to increase sequencing depth and limit assay-specific biases. Between about 0.8 and 9 billion PBMCs per donor were obtained by leukapheresis. On the study overall, not on this receptor specifically: Across a handful of donors, approximately 4.9% of naive CD4, roughly 3.4% of naive CD8, 2% to 2.5% of memory CD4, and roughly 0.4% of memory CD8 clonotypes were shared. Sampling was restricted to blood, and TCR repertoires in tissue are likely to differ from TCR repertoires in blood. The small number of donors limited the genetic and exposure-history diversity represented. Estimated clonotype richness was generally larger for naive than for memory subsets. Even with the large sequencing depth, rarefaction of the sorted-subset datasets indicated that sequencing was incomplete. Pairwise subsampling indicated that sequencing depth was expected to affect the degree of clonotype sharing among donors. Clonotypes shared by all four sorted-subset donors showed higher generation probabilities than non-shared clonotypes.

Using the deep immunoSEQ assay, TCR CDR3 regions were amplified from genomic DNA by multiplex PCR. Genomic DNA extracted from each cell subset was distributed evenly over all wells of several immunoSEQ 96-well plates, and each plate served as one replicate. For sorted subsets, each replicate PCR was loaded with around 200 ng genomic DNA, equivalent to about 30,000 T cell genomes. Purified libraries were measured with a Qubit 3.0 fluorometer, size-checked on a Bioanalyzer 2100, and measured again with the KAPA Library Quantification kit. A separate single-read 150-cycle Illumina NextSeq 550 flow cell was used to sequence each immunoSEQ 96-well plate. The published analysis was carried out like this. The immunoSEQ output contained only junctional sequences without quality scores, so filtering could not match that applied to full-length reads. To assign V/J genes and CDR3, sequences were annotated using PyIR, a Python wrapper for IgBLAST v1.9, with IMGT germline references. Any read was removed if the V/J assignment was weak (E-value above 1e-6), the CDR3 was missing, or the read contained stop codons, out-of-frame junctions, or ambiguous translated residues. V3J clonotypes were defined by identical inferred V gene, J gene, and CDR3 amino acid sequence. The percentage overlap between two repertoires was calculated by dividing the number of shared unique clonotypes by the size of the smaller repertoire. Richness of each repertoire was evaluated using RTK rarefaction, the Chao1 estimator, and Recon v2.1 estimates of unobserved clonotypes. For all TCRbeta clonotypes obtained by the gDNA method from a handful of donors, generation probabilities were computed with OLGA. The source is immuneACCESS, and TCRdb retained only in-frame sequences with V and J called. Part of the clones is not carried over; for the studies checked, unresolved V genes explain less than half of this, and the remainder is unexplained. Clonal size and the V and J genes are those of that table, whereas D and trimming came from the DNA. Recorded for this sample are about 690,000 clones; about 92% of them occurred a single time. Clones ranked in the top ten supply less than 40% of the sample.

The donors were healthy, HIV-negative adults who had no recently reported acute infections or vaccinations. Every donor was a Caucasian adult living in Nashville, Tennessee, USA. CD8 memory samples consisted of magnetically selected CD45RO+ cells combined with CCR7-negative CD45RA+ effector memory (TemRA) cells. Blood was obtained by leukapheresis, after which PBMCs were separated by Ficoll-Histopaque density gradient centrifugation and cryopreserved in liquid nitrogen vapor phase. Purity and quantity of every magnetically sorted T cell population were checked by analytical flow cytometry. Each sorted fraction had its genomic DNA isolated and then quantified by UV absorbance on a Nanodrop 2000c. With respect to this clone: The antigen this receptor binds is unknown. Base-call qualities are not available, and no considerably larger clone is one nucleotide away.

The sequencing sample was made of memory CD8+ T cells from PBMCs. This specimen's cell subset or site label, interpreted: CD45RO+ cells pooled with CCR7-negative TemRA cells. The clonotype originates from a man between 18 and 35 years old in good health. Some clones in this sample may be carry-over from other donors' samples.

The DNA sequence reads TGTGCCAGCAGTTACTCCCGGACAGGCGTTTACGAGCAGTACTTC. This gives the protein CASSYSRTGVYEQYF. This sequence uses TRBV6-5 and TRBJ2-7, with 7 central nucleotides matching TRBD1. The germline V gene encodes CDR1 MNHEY and CDR2 SVGAGI. Spanning cysteine to phenylalanine, the CDR3 consists of 15 amino acids. Only the CDR3 portion is preserved as DNA: 45 bases, with reading frame beginning at the first base. V trim: 0 bases; J trim: 4 bases; unmatched bases: 6.